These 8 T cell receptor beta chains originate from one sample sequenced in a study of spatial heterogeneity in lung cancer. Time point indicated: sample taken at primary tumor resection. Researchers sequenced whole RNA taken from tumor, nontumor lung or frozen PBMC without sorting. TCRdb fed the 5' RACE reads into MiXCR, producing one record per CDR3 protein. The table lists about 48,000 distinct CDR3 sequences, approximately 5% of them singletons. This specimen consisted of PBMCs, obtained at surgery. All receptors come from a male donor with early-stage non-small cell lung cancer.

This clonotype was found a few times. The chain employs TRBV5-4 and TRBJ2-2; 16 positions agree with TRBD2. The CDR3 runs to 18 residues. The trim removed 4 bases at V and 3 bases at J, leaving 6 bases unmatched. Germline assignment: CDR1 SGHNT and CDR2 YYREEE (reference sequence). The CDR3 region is CASSPGLAGGPDTGELFF. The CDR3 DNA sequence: TGTGCCAGCAGCCCGGGACTAGCGGGAGGGCCCGACACCGGGGAGCTGTTTTTT. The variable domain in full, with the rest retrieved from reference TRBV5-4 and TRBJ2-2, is ETGVTQSPTHLIKTRGQQVTLRCSSQSGHNTVSWYQQALGQGPQFIFQYYREEENGRGNFPPRFSGLQFPNYSSELNVNALELDDSALYLCASSPGLAGGPDTGELFFGEGSRLTVL.

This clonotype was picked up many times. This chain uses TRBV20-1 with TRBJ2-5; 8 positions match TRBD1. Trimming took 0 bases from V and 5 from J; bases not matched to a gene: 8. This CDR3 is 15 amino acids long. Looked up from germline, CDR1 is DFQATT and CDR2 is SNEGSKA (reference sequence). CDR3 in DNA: TGCAGTGCTAGAGAAGAGGCAGGGGGCTTGGAGACCCAGTACTTC. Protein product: CSAREEAGGLETQYF.

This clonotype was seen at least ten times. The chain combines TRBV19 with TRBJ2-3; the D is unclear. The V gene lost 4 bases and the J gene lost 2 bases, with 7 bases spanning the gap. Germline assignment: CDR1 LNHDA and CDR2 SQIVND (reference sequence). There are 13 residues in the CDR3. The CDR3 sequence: CASSTPATDTQYF. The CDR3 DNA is TGTGCCAGTAGTACCCCGGCCACAGATACGCAGTATTTT.

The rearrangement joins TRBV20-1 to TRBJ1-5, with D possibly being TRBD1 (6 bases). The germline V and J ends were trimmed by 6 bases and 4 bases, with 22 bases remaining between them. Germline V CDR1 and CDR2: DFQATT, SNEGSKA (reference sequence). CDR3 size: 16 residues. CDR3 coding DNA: TGCAGTGCGAGGGGGGGCAGTAAGTTTTTTAATCAGCCCCAGCATTTT. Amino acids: CSARGGSKFFNQPQHF.

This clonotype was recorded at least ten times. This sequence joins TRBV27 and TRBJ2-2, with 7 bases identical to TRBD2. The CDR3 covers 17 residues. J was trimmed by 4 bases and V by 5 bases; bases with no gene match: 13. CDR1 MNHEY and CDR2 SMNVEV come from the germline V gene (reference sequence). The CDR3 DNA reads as TGTGCCAGCAGTCCGGACCGGCGGGGGTCAGCCACCGGGGAGCTGTTTTTT. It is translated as CASSPDRRGSATGELFF.

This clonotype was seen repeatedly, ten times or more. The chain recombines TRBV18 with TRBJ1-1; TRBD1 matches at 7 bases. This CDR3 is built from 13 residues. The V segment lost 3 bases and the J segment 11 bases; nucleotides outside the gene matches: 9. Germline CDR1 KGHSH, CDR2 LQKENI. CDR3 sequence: CASSPTRQGWAFF. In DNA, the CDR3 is TGTGCCAGCTCACCGACCAGACAGGGTTGGGCTTTCTTT.

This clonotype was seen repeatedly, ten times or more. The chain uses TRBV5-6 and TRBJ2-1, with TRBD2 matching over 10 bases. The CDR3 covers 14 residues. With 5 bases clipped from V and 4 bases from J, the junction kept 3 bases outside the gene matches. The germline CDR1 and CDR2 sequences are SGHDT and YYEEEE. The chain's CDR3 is CASRGLADYNEQFF. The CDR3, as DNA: TGTGCCAGCAGAGGACTAGCGGATTACAATGAGCAGTTCTTC.

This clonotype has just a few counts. DNA for the CDR3: TGTGCCAGCAGCCAAGTAGCAGGCAGCTATGGCTACACCTTC. Protein product: CASSQVAGSYGYTF. This chain links TRBV3-1 with TRBJ1-2; D gene ambiguous. Germline V gene lookup returns CDR1 LGHDT and CDR2 YNNKEL (reference sequence). CDR3 length: 14 amino acids. Trimming took 1 base from V and 4 from J, leaving 10 bases between them.